Below, 25 T cell receptor beta chains from the same sample are listed, as sequenced in a study of cytomegalovirus exposure and HLA in healthy donors. Amplification used 60 Vbeta primers and 13 Jbeta primers. Using immunoSEQ multiplex PCR, the repertoire was profiled, and TCRdb retains in-frame clones only, with some absent. The sample lists approximately 110,000 clones; roughly 80% were seen once. Sequencing was done on a sample of PBMCs. The receptors here all came from a woman between 40 and 55 years old in good health and CMV-seropositive.

In regard to this clone: Additional DNA sequences in this sample encode the identical CDR3. The chain is built from TRBV6-5 and TRBJ1-6; tentatively, D is TRBD1 (5 bases). The V and J ends lost 7 bases and 7 bases respectively, with 11 bases between them. This CDR3 contains 13 residues. Per germline, CDR1 MNHEY and CDR2 SVGAGI. This CDR3 reads CASTGTRNSPLHF. The CDR3 DNA is TGTGCCAGCACCGGGACTCGCAATTCACCCCTCCACTTT.

This chain connects TRBV4-3 to TRBJ2-2; D uncertain. The ends were cut back, 0 bases at V and 6 bases at J, with 14 bases in the middle. The length of the CDR3 is 16 residues. The germline gives CDR1 LGHNA, CDR2 YSLEER. CDR3 in DNA: TGCGCCAGCAGCCAAGAGGCACTCGGGTTCCCCGGGGAGCTGTTTTTT. It is translated as CASSQEALGFPGELFF.

The chain uses TRBV5-1 and TRBJ2-3; 7 bases align to TRBD2. The germline V gene has CDR1 SGHRS and CDR2 YFSETQ. This CDR3 has 15 residues. V shed 3 bases, J shed 4 bases, and the junction held 8 bases outside the gene matches. DNA of the CDR3: TGCGCCAGCAGCTCCTGGACTAGTTTCGCAGATACGCAGTATTTT. Amino acids: CASSSWTSFADTQYF.

This clone was observed a few times. The gene calls are TRBV19 and TRBJ2-2, with TRBD2 matching over 10 bases. From germline, CDR1 is LNHDA and CDR2 SQIVND (reference sequence). This CDR3 has 15 amino acids. J was trimmed by 5 bases and V by 9 bases; bases with no gene match: 9. The CDR3 nucleotides are TGTGCCAGCAGGAAGCGGGGGGGCCTAACCGGGGAGCTGTTTTTT. Translating it yields CASRKRGGLTGELFF.

V is TRBV10-2 and J is TRBJ1-3, with D possibly matching TRBD1 (6 bases). This CDR3 has 11 amino acids. The germline V and J ends were trimmed by 4 bases and 11 bases, with 9 bases remaining between them. Germline-derived CDR1 and CDR2 are WSHSY and SAAADI. The CDR3 DNA is TGCGCCAGCAGTGGGGGGGGCTCCATATATTTT. Encoded protein: CASSGGGSIYF.

The genes are TRBV2 and TRBJ2-7; D call uncertain. The CDR3 extends over 11 amino acids. Germline CDR1 SNHLY, CDR2 FYNNEI. The ends were cut back, 5 bases at V and 4 bases at J, with 6 bases in the middle. CDR3 protein: CASSREYEQYF. In nucleotides, the CDR3 is TGTGCCAGCAGTCGAGAGTACGAGCAGTACTTC. Complete variable domain (other parts from reference TRBV2 and TRBJ2-7): EPEVTQTPSHQVTQMGQEVILRCVPISNHLYFYWYRQILGQKVEFLVSFYNNEISEKSEIFDDQFSVERPDGSNFTLKIRSTKLEDSAMYFCASSREYEQYFGPGTRLTVT.

The chain uses TRBV6-5 and TRBJ1-2; no reliable D call. CDR3 length: 13 amino acids. Germline V gene sequence: CDR1 MNHEY, CDR2 SVGAGI. V was cut by 2 bases and J by 0 bases, with 4 bases left in between. CDR3 coding DNA: TGTGCCAGCAGTTACACAGCTAACTATGGCTACACCTTC. Translation: CASSYTANYGYTF.

The chain employs TRBV15 and TRBJ2-2; D unclear. This CDR3 spans 13 amino acids. Germline V gene sequence: CDR1 LNHNV, CDR2 YYDKDF (reference sequence). Trimming cost V 0 bases and J 7 bases, with 6 bases left between them. CDR3 loop: CATSREGSGELFF. CDR3 nucleotides: TGTGCCACCAGCAGAGAGGGCAGCGGGGAGCTGTTTTTT.

The chain employs TRBV19 and TRBJ2-7, with TRBD1 matching over 11 bases. There are 22 residues in the CDR3. Germline lookup yields CDR1 LNHDA and CDR2 SQIVND (reference sequence). V lost 0 bases to trimming and J lost 3 bases; unmatched junction nucleotides: 22. CDR3 loop: CASSIDEADRGQEWGCYYEQYF. CDR3 in DNA: TGTGCCAGTAGTATAGATGAGGCGGACAGGGGGCAGGAGTGGGGTTGTTACTACGAGCAGTACTTC.

V is TRBV2 and J is TRBJ1-5, with TRBD1 identical over 9 bases. The CDR3 has 14 residues. Trimming took 6 bases from V and 7 from J; bases not matched to a gene: 7. Germline values: CDR1 SNHLY, CDR2 FYNNEI. This CDR3 reads CASSPGQGSQPQHF. The DNA of the CDR3 is TGTGCCAGCAGCCCGGGACAGGGTAGCCAGCCCCAGCATTTT.

The rearrangement uses TRBV5-8 and TRBJ2-5, with 7 bases that match TRBD1. V gave up 3 bases and J gave up 5 bases; unmatched junction bases: 4. The CDR3 is 13 residues long. CDR1 SGHTS and CDR2 YDEGEE come from the germline V gene. The CDR3 spells CASSSGTVETQYF. CDR3 bases: TGTGCCAGCAGCTCCGGGACAGTGGAGACCCAGTACTTC.

The V call is TRBV6-6, the J call TRBJ2-7, with 7 bases identical to TRBD1. With V trimmed by 5 bases and J by 3 bases, 13 bases remained unmatched. This CDR3 is 16 amino acids long. The V gene's germline CDR1 is MNHNY and CDR2 SVGAGI (reference sequence). CDR3: CASSQILDRSNYEQYF. Written as DNA, the CDR3 is TGTGCCAGCAGTCAGATCCTGGACAGGAGTAACTACGAGCAGTACTTC.

The V call is TRBV29-1, the J call TRBJ2-3, with D perhaps TRBD1 (5 bases). Germline assignment: CDR1 SQVTM and CDR2 ANQGSEA. Trimming removed 3 bases from V and 0 bases from J, with 16 bases in between. The CDR3 contains 16 residues. The CDR3 coding sequence is TGCAGCGTTGATGCCCGCTTAGGGGTGAGCACAGATACGCAGTATTTT. Protein: CSVDARLGVSTDTQYF.

The CDR3 bases are TGTGCCAGCAACGGGATGCTGGTAAATCAGCCCCAGCATTTT. Its protein product is CASNGMLVNQPQHF. The rearrangement links TRBV2 to TRBJ1-5; unclear D gene. The CDR3 extends over 14 amino acids. CDR1 is SNHLY, CDR2 FYNNEI, per germline. Trimming shortened V by 7 bases and J by 4 bases, and 14 bases separated the two germline ends.

This rearrangement joins TRBV27 to TRBJ2-3; no clear D. The CDR3 has 14 residues. Trimming shortened V by 6 bases and J by 5 bases, and 15 bases separated the two germline ends. CDR1 and CDR2 from the germline V gene are MNHEY and SMNVEV (reference sequence). The CDR3 bases are TGTGCCAGCAGGCCCGGGTTTTCGGGAGATACGCAGTATTTT. This gives the protein CASRPGFSGDTQYF.

This clone came up a few times. The genes are TRBV7-6 and TRBJ2-3; 7 bases agree with TRBD2. The V gene end was trimmed by 1 base and the J gene end by 5 bases; junction bases not matched to a gene: 9. CDR3 size: 16 residues. Germline V gene data show CDR1 as SGHVS and CDR2 as FNYEAQ. This chain's CDR3 is CASSLGVGSGGDTQYF. The CDR3 coding sequence is TGTGCCAGCAGCTTAGGTGTTGGCTCGGGGGGAGATACGCAGTATTTT.

The chain recombines TRBV5-1 with TRBJ1-1; D is uncertain. Trimming took 0 bases from V and 1 from J, leaving 4 bases between them. CDR3 length: 13 residues. In germline, CDR1 is SGHRS, CDR2 YFSETQ. The CDR3 here is CASSLDWNTEAFF. The CDR3 DNA reads TGCGCCAGCAGCTTGGACTGGAACACTGAAGCTTTCTTT. The entire variable domain, with the rest obtained from reference TRBV5-1 and TRBJ1-1, is as follows: KAGVTQTPRYLIKTRGQQVTLSCSPISGHRSVSWYQQTPGQGLQFLFEYFSETQRNKGNFPGRFSGRQFSNSRSEMNVSTLELGDSALYLCASSLDWNTEAFFGQGTRLTVV.

This clone turned up a few times. The rearrangement links TRBV5-1 to TRBJ1-1, with 9 bases identical to TRBD1. Germline CDR1 is SGHRS and CDR2 is YFSETQ. The CDR3 contains 14 residues. J gave up 4 bases and V 2 bases, and 3 bases lay outside the gene matches. The CDR3 DNA sequence: TGCGCCAGCAGCTTAATGACAGGGGGCACTGAAGCTTTCTTT. Translating gives CASSLMTGGTEAFF.

The chain uses TRBV5-1 and TRBJ2-3, with a weak D call TRBD1 (6 bases). The CDR3 is made up of 13 amino acids. CDR1 and CDR2 (germline): SGHRS, YFSETQ. Trimming left V 3 bases short and J 2 bases short, with 7 bases between. CDR3 in DNA: TGCGCCAGCAGCTCAGGGGACACAGATACGCAGTATTTT. Protein product: CASSSGDTDTQYF.

This clone appeared a few times. V and J are TRBV28 and TRBJ2-7; no reliable D call. Trimming left V 5 bases short and J 4 bases short, with 6 bases between. CDR1 MDHEN and CDR2 SYDVKM come from the germline V gene. The CDR3 runs 11 residues. Here the CDR3 DNA reads TGTGCCAGCAGTCAAAATTACGAGCAGTACTTC. Translated: CASSQNYEQYF. Filled out from reference TRBV28 and TRBJ2-7, the complete variable domain reads DVKVTQSSRYLVKRTGEKVFLECVQDMDHENMFWYRQDPGLGLRLIYFSYDVKMKEKGDIPEGYSVSREKKERFSLILESASTNQTSMYLCASSQNYEQYFGPGTRLTVT.

This clone occurred once. At one end the junction does not follow the germline gene, possibly because of a read error. Other DNA sequences in the same sample also yield this CDR3. The gene calls are TRBV15 and TRBJ1-2, with a weak D call TRBD1 (5 bases). Germline V gene lookup returns CDR1 LNHNV and CDR2 YYDKDF (reference sequence). The CDR3 extends over 16 amino acids. CDR3 bases: TGTGCTACCAGCAGCCCCTTGGGCTTGGGGACTTATGGCTACACCTTC. Translation gives CATSSPLGLGTYGYTF.

This chain links TRBV4-3 with TRBJ1-3, with TRBD1 matching 7 bases. V shed 4 bases, J shed 5 bases, and the junction held 8 bases outside the gene matches. CDR3 length: 15 residues. Germline-derived CDR1 and CDR2 are LGHNA and YSLEER. The CDR3, as DNA: TGCGCCAGCAGCCCGCGACAGGGAGGTAGAAACACCATATATTTT. This encodes CASSPRQGGRNTIYF.

V usage is TRBV7-8 and J usage is TRBJ2-7, with 7 bases fitting TRBD2. J lost 2 bases, V lost 3 bases, and 10 bases had no gene match. The CDR3 is made up of 16 amino acids. Germline assignment: CDR1 SGHVS and CDR2 FQNEAQ. CDR3 loop: CASSFFSREITYEQYF. The CDR3 DNA follows: TGTGCCAGCAGCTTTTTTTCGCGGGAGATAACCTACGAGCAGTACTTC.

The chain is built from TRBV21-1 and TRBJ1-1; the table names TRBD1, a call not compared with the DNA. TRBV21-1 is termed a pseudogene. The CDR3 sequence is 16 residues long. The CDR3 nucleotides read TGTGCCAGCAGCAAAACCCAAGACAGGCGGAACACTGAAGCTTTCTTT. It encodes CASSKTQDRRNTEAFF.

The chain couples TRBV15 to TRBJ1-1; TRBD1 might be the D (5 bases). Deletions cut 0 bases from V and 3 bases from J, with 11 bases between. Germline values: CDR1 LNHNV, CDR2 YYDKDF (reference sequence). CDR3 size: 15 residues. CDR3 protein: CATSRERRQYTEAFF. DNA for the CDR3: TGTGCCACCAGCAGAGAACGTCGACAGTACACTGAAGCTTTCTTT.